Below, 14 T cell receptor beta chains from the same sample are listed, as sequenced in a study of T cell changes during pregnancy in multiple sclerosis. Assay used: immunoSEQ multiplex PCR; TCRdb lists only in-frame clones, some missing. The data show under 50,000 clones, about 90% seen once. The specimen was CD4+ T cells from peripheral blood mononuclear cells, collected before pregnancy. These receptors were obtained from a female donor with multiple sclerosis, enrolled in a pregnancy study.

This chain links TRBV7-9 with TRBJ1-1; D is uncertain. V gave up 5 bases and J gave up 8 bases, with 15 bases separating them. The CDR3 has 13 residues. Germline lookup yields CDR1 SEHNR and CDR2 FQNEAQ (reference sequence). The DNA for the CDR3 is TGTGCCAGCAGCCGAGCCGCTCGTAGCGAAGCTTTCTTT. The encoded protein is CASSRAARSEAFF.

This clone has only one observation. The chain employs TRBV5-5 and TRBJ2-7; D may be TRBD2 (5 bases). There are 14 residues in the CDR3. V lost 9 bases and J lost 1, with 17 bases in between. CDR1 is SGHKS and CDR2 is YYEKEE in the germline V gene (reference sequence). As DNA, the CDR3 is TGTGCCATCGAACGCCGGACTGCGTCCTACGAGCAGTACTTC. Encoded protein: CAIERRTASYEQYF. The entire variable domain, with the rest obtained from reference TRBV5-5 and TRBJ2-7, is as follows: DAGVTQSPTHLIKTRGQQVTLRCSPISGHKSVSWYQQVLGQGPQFIFQYYEKEERGRGNFPDRFSARQFPNYSSELNVNALLLGDSALYLCAIERRTASYEQYFGPGTRLTVT.

The chain couples TRBV7-8 to TRBJ2-7; 8 nucleotides match TRBD1. Germline loops: CDR1 SGHVS, CDR2 FQNEAQ. The CDR3 runs 13 residues. Unmatched junction bases numbered 7, after V lost 8 bases and J lost 4 bases. This CDR3 is CASRGQGGYEQYF. The CDR3 DNA sequence: TGTGCCAGCCGCGGACAGGGAGGTTACGAGCAGTACTTC.

This sequence joins TRBV14 and TRBJ2-3, with TRBD2 as a possible D gene (5 bases). The CDR3 is made up of 12 amino acids. Germline assignment: CDR1 SGHDN and CDR2 FVKESK. V lost 5 bases, J lost 4 bases, and 7 bases lay in between. The chain's CDR3 is CASSGSPDTQYF. CDR3 DNA: TGTGCCAGCAGCGGGAGTCCAGATACGCAGTATTTT. Using reference TRBV14 and TRBJ2-3 for the parts outside the CDR3, the full variable domain is EAGVTQFPSHSVIEKGQTVTLRCDPISGHDNLYWYRRVMGKEIKFLLHFVKESKQDESGMPNNRFLAERTGGTYSTLKVQPAELEDSGVYFCASSGSPDTQYFGPGTRLTVL.

The chain recombines TRBV2 with TRBJ1-3; no clear D gene. The V end lost 5 bases, the J end lost 3 bases, and 5 bases lay between the germline ends. Germline V CDR1 and CDR2: SNHLY, FYNNEI. The CDR3 runs to 12 residues. CDR3 sequence: CASSPGGNTIYF. For the CDR3, the DNA is TGTGCCAGCAGTCCGGGTGGAAACACCATATATTTT.

V is TRBV30 and J is TRBJ2-7; TRBD2 might be the D (5 bases). Trimming cost V 3 bases and J 0 bases, with 15 bases left between them. CDR3 length: 15 amino acids. From germline, CDR1 is GTSNPN and CDR2 SVGIG (reference sequence). The CDR3 protein is CAWSRRTGSSYEQYF. The DNA for the CDR3 is TGTGCCTGGAGCAGACGGACGGGGAGCTCCTACGAGCAGTACTTC.

The rearrangement uses TRBV18 and TRBJ1-6; 9 positions agree with TRBD1. Trimming at V came to 5 bases and at J to 5 bases, leaving 7 bases not matched to a gene. The germline CDR1 and CDR2 sequences are KGHSH and LQKENI. The CDR3 sequence is 16 residues long. CDR3: CASSTLQGADNSPLHF. DNA for the CDR3: TGTGCCAGCTCAACTTTACAGGGGGCGGATAATTCACCCCTCCACTTT.

This chain joins TRBV7-2 and TRBJ1-5; TRBD1 is a possible D gene (6 bases). The CDR3 spans 15 residues. Germline CDR1 is SGHTA and CDR2 is FQGNSA. V was pared by 3 bases and J by 0 bases, with 9 bases between. The CDR3 DNA sequence: TGTGCCAGCAGCTTGGGACAACTTAGCAATCAGCCCCAGCATTTT. Translated, it gives CASSLGQLSNQPQHF.

The J gene is TRBJ1-1, the V gene TRBV7-9, with D possibly TRBD1 on 5 matching bases. The germline V and J ends were trimmed by 5 bases and 6 bases, with 19 bases remaining between them. Germline V lookup: CDR1 SEHNR, CDR2 FQNEAQ (reference sequence). This CDR3 contains 15 residues. For the CDR3, the DNA is TGTGCCAGCAGCCTCTCCAATCCGCGACAGTCTGAAGCTTTCTTT. Residues: CASSLSNPRQSEAFF.

This chain joins TRBV11-2 and TRBJ2-7; D is ambiguous. V lost 4 bases, J lost 1 base, and 26 bases lay in between. The CDR3 consists of 19 residues. Per germline, CDR1 SGHAT and CDR2 FQNNGV. For the CDR3, the DNA is TGTGCCAGCAGCTCTCCCCCATGGGCAGCCGAGCAGGTTTCCTACGAGCAGTACTTC. This encodes CASSSPPWAAEQVSYEQYF.

This chain uses TRBV28 with TRBJ1-4, with D possibly TRBD1 on 5 matching bases. Germline assignment: CDR1 MDHEN and CDR2 SYDVKM. The length of the CDR3 is 14 residues. The germline V and J ends were trimmed by 8 bases and 0 bases, with 10 bases remaining between them. This CDR3 is CASLSGATNEKLFF. For the CDR3, the DNA is TGTGCCAGCTTGTCGGGGGCAACTAATGAAAAACTGTTTTTT.

V is TRBV19 and J is TRBJ1-5; 7 bases are shared with TRBD1. The CDR3 runs to 14 residues. Germline lookup yields CDR1 LNHDA and CDR2 SQIVND (reference sequence). V lost 10 bases to trimming and J lost 3 bases; unmatched junction nucleotides: 9. CDR3 coding DNA: TGTGCCACTCCGACAGGGACCCCCAATCAGCCCCAGCATTTT. The encoded protein is CATPTGTPNQPQHF.

The chain carries TRBV5-6 and TRBJ2-7, with D hard to call. CDR3 size: 13 residues. Germline lookup yields CDR1 SGHDT and CDR2 YYEEEE. Trimming took off 1 base at V and 7 bases at J, with 12 bases between the two ends. CDR3 amino acids: CASSLWAPGEQYF. The CDR3 coding sequence is TGTGCCAGCAGCTTGTGGGCCCCTGGGGAGCAGTACTTC.

The chain has TRBV9 and TRBJ1-3; D unresolved. Between the trimmed V and J ends, which lost 0 bases and 0 bases, there was a span of 4 bases. The CDR3 consists of 14 residues. Germline V gene data show CDR1 as SGDLS and CDR2 as YYNGEE. This CDR3 reads CASSVALSGNTIYF. The DNA for the CDR3 is TGTGCCAGCAGCGTAGCCCTCTCTGGAAACACCATATATTTT.